The clone carrying this TCR beta chain was seen only a few times. The antigen is undetermined. Germline V gives CDR1 LNHNV, CDR2 YYDKDF (reference sequence). Trimming removed 0 bases at V and 9 bases at J, with 17 bases between. This CDR3 has 15 amino acids. These data belong to a study of tumor-infiltrating lymphocytes in localized non-small cell lung cancer. Only in-frame clones appear in the TCRdb table, and some are missing; sequencing was by immunoSEQ multiplex PCR. The repertoire includes about 8,900 clones, approximately 64% of them detected once, and roughly 9.9% sits in the top ten. Broader study findings: Different pieces of the same tissue went to different assays, confounding technical variation with intratumor heterogeneity.

Sequencing was done on a sample of uninvolved lung tissue not adjacent to the tumor. The V gene is TRBV15, the J gene TRBJ2-5, with D perhaps TRBD2 (5 bases). The TCR sequence derives from a human donor with non-small cell lung cancer. Written as DNA, the CDR3 is TGTGCCACCAGCAGAGATCCCGGCGACACAGCGGCCCAGTACTTC. Encoded protein: CATSRDPGDTAAQYF.